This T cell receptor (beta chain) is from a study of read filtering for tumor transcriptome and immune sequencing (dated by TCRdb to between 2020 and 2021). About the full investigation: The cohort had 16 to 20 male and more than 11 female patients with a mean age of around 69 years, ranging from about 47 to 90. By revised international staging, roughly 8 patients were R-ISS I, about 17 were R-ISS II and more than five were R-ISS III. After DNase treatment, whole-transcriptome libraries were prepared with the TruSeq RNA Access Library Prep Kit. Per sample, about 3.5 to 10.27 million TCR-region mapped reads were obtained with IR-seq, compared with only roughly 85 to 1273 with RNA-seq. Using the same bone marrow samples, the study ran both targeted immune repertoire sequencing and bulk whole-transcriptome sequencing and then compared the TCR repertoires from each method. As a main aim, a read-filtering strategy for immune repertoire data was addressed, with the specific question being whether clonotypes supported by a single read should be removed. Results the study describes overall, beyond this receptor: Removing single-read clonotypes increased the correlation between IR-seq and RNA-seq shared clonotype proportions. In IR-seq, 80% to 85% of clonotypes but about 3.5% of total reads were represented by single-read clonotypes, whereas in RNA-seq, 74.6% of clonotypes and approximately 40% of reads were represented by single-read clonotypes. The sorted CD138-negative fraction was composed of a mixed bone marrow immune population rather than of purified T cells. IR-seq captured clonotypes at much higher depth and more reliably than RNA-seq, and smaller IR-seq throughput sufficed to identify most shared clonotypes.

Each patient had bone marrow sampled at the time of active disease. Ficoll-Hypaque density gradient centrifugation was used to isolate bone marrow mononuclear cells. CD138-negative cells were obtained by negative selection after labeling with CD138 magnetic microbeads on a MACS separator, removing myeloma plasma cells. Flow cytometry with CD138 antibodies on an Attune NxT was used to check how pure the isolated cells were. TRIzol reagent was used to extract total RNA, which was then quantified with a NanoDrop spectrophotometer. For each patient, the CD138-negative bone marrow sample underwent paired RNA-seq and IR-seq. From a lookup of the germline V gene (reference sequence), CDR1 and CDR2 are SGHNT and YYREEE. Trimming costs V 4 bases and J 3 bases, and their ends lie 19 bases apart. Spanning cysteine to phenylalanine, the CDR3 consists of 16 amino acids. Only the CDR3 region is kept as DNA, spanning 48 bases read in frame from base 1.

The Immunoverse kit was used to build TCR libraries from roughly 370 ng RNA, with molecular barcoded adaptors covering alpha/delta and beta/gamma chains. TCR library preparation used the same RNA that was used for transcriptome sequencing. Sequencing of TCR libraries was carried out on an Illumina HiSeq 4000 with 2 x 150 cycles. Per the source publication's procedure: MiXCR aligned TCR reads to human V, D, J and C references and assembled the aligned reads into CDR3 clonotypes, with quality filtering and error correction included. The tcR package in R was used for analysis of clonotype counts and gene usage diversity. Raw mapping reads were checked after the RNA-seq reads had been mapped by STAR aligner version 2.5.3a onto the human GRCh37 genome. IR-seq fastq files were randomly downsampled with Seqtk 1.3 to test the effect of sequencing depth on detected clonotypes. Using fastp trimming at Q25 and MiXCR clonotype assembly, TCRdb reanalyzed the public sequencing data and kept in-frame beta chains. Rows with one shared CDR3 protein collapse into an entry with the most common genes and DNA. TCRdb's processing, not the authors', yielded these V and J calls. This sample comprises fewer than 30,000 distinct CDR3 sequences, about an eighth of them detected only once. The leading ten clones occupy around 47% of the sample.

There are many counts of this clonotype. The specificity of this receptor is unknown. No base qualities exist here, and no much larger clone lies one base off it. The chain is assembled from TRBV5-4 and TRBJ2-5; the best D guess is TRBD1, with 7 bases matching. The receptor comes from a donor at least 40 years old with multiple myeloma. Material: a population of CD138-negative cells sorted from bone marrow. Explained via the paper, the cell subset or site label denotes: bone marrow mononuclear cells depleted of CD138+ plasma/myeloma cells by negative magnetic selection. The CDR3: CASSERVAGGKETQYF. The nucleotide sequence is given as TGTGCCAGCAGCGAAAGGGTGGCAGGGGGGAAAGAGACCCAGTACTTC.